This T cell receptor (beta chain) was recovered during a study of T-cell memory formation after mild COVID-19. TCRdb independently ran MiXCR on the 5' RACE reads; one entry per CDR3 protein. The sample consists of 300,000 to 400,000 distinct CDR3 sequences, about 15% of them appearing once. This clonotype occurred many times. The source of this sequence is a man in his late teens or twenties who had mild COVID-19 (a few samples of this study predate the infection). Cell type and time point are not known. The sequenced material came from PBMCs or a T cell subset sorted from them (not recorded which).

The CDR3 reads CASRQGVKVNTEAFF. In DNA form, the CDR3 reads TGTGCCAGCCGCCAGGGGGTCAAGGTGAACACTGAAGCTTTCTTT. V is TRBV11-2 and J is TRBJ1-1; 7 nucleotides line up with TRBD1. The junction had 9 bases not matched to a gene; V was cut back by 8 bases and J by 0 bases. Germline V gene sequence: CDR1 SGHAT, CDR2 FQNNGV. The CDR3 is 15 residues long.